Here is one T cell receptor beta chain with its context. Its antigen is currently unknown. Per germline, CDR1 ENHRY and CDR2 SYGVKD. The J segment lost 7 bases and the V segment lost 4 bases, leaving 8 bases of the junction unmatched. The CDR3 is 14 residues long. These data originate in a study of cytomegalovirus exposure and HLA in healthy donors. Study at large: Previous work identified 90 million to 130 million unique TCR beta sequences from about 179 million T cells.

Vbeta (60) and Jbeta (13) primers were used in the PCR. Assay: immunoSEQ multiplex PCR; the TCRdb copy retains only in-frame clones and omits some. The table includes about 180,000 clones, about 80% detected once. The study's findings and limits: The authors considered a cluster of highly shared sequence variants likely to be a sequencing artifact.

The source is a man aged 60 to 69 in good health and CMV-seronegative. The sample taken for sequencing was PBMCs. This chain uses TRBV10-3 with TRBJ1-2; 8 nucleotides align to TRBD1. In DNA, the CDR3 is TGTGCCATCAGTGGGATGCAGGGGGCGGGTGGCTACACCTTC. Amino acid sequence: CAISGMQGAGGYTF.